Included here is one T cell receptor (beta chain) sequence, with context. This sample was included in a study of T cells in localized non-small cell lung cancer. Profiled with immunoSEQ multiplex PCR; TCRdb holds only in-frame clones, not every one. This sample has some 37,000 clones; 75% to 90% occur once, and the top ten carry 2.5% to 3%. Germline loops: CDR1 GTSNPN, CDR2 SVGIG (reference sequence). Trimming stripped 4 bases from V and 8 bases from J, with 21 bases between. The CDR3 has 15 amino acids. The gene calls are TRBV30 and TRBJ2-1; the D gene is possibly TRBD2 (6 bases). The origin of this receptor is a woman aged 35 to 75 with stage I lung adenocarcinoma. The sequencing here drew on peripheral blood, taken before any cancer treatment. The CDR3 loop is CAWTTPGPGGYEQFF. CDR3 sequence (DNA): TGTGCCTGGACGACTCCGGGACCCGGAGGGTATGAGCAGTTCTTC.